This record looks at one TCR beta chain sequence and its context. Its antigen is undetermined. The sample belongs to a study of CD8+CD57+ T cells in acquired aplastic anemia. Study-level information: Each DNA sample taken from sorted CD4+ and CD8+ cells came to around 2.9 ug on average. Findings of the study overall: Patients versus controls showed no significant CD8+ Simpson's diversity difference. There were twenty-nine CD8+ CDR3 sequences that occurred in both patients and controls.

The CDR3 covers 16 residues. The germline V gene has CDR1 LNHNV and CDR2 YYDKDF (reference sequence). V shed 3 bases, J shed 2 bases, and the junction held 4 bases outside the gene matches. TCR beta VDJ and CDR3 were profiled, and genomic DNA was the template. TCRdb passed the reads through MiXCR, listing each CDR3 protein once. The sample includes roughly 300,000 distinct CDR3 sequences, roughly 50% of them seen just once. The sample taken for sequencing was sorted CD4+, CD8+, or CD8+CD57+ T cells (not recorded which) from PBMCs. This clonotype was obtained from a human donor with severe aplastic anemia or a healthy control (not recorded which). V usage is TRBV15 and J usage is TRBJ2-7; 13 bases are shared with TRBD2. As DNA, the CDR3 is TGTGCCACCAGCAGGGGAGGACTAGCGGGGGCCTACGAGCAGTACTTC. Its translation is CATSRGGLAGAYEQYF.